Listed below are T cell receptor beta chains from one sample, sequenced in a study of read filtering for tumor transcriptome and immune sequencing. TCRdb re-called the reads through MiXCR, storing one row per CDR3 protein. The sample lists tens of thousands of distinct CDR3 sequences, 20% to 25% occurring once. The sequenced sample was a population of CD138-negative cells sorted from bone marrow. Every receptor here comes from a donor at least 40 years old with multiple myeloma. CDR3s include the opening cysteine and the closing phenylalanine or tryptophan. The order of the fields is V gene, D gene, clone size, J gene, CDR3 protein, CDR3 DNA. D genes are given only for firm matches. Clone size is not always given. Where it is, it says once, few, many or a class for expanded clones.

>TRBV5-1|.|many|TRBJ2-1
CASSLTVPGTYNEQFF
TGCGCCAGCAGCTTGACAGTCCCCGGCACCTACAATGAGCAGTTCTTC
>TRBV13|.|.|TRBJ1-1
CASSNEGGGAFF
TGTGCCAGCAGTAACGAGGGGGGTGGAGCTTTCTTT
>TRBV12-3/TRBV12-4|TRBD1|.|TRBJ1-1
CASTGQGPPEAFF
TGTGCCAGCACCGGACAGGGGCCCCCTGAAGCTTTCTTT
>TRBV4-1|.|many|TRBJ1-1
CASSQQKRGRGMNTEAFF
TGCGCCAGCAGCCAGCAGAAACGGGGGCGAGGAATGAACACTGAAGCTTTCTTT
>TRBV29-1|TRBD1|many|TRBJ1-5
CSVEEMDRGGLTQHF
TGCAGCGTTGAAGAAATGGACAGGGGCGGGTTGACCCAGCATTTT
>TRBV29-1|.|many|TRBJ1-1
CSVEDVRGEAFF
TGCAGCGTTGAAGATGTACGTGGTGAAGCTTTCTTT
>TRBV6-6|TRBD1|many|TRBJ1-5
CASRGGGSPQHF
TGTGCCAGTCGGGGAGGGGGCTCGCCCCAGCATTTT
>TRBV4-2|TRBD2|many|TRBJ2-1
CASSHGTSGVNEQFF
TGTGCCAGCAGCCACGGGACTAGCGGGGTTAATGAGCAGTTCTTC
>TRBV9|.|many|TRBJ2-1
CASSAAGNSYNEQFF
TGTGCCAGCAGCGCCGCAGGGAACTCCTACAATGAGCAGTTCTTC
>TRBV12-3/TRBV12-4|.|many|TRBJ1-4
CASSRSVGRFNEKLFF
TGTGCCAGCAGTCGATCGGTGGGCAGGTTTAATGAAAAACTGTTTTTT
>TRBV4-1|.|.|TRBJ1-3
CASSPSEPGNTIYF
TGCGCCAGCAGCCCATCGGAGCCTGGAAACACCATATATTTT
>TRBV19|TRBD2|many|TRBJ2-1
CASSRGGGEDEQFF
TGTGCCAGTAGTAGGGGCGGGGGTGAAGATGAGCAGTTCTTC
>TRBV4-1|.|many|TRBJ1-4
CASSQVERGKLFF
TGCGCCAGCAGCCAAGTAGAACGGGGAAAACTGTTTTTT
>TRBV28|.|.|TRBJ1-5
CASSPGHQPQHF
TGTGCCAGCTCCCCGGGGCATCAGCCCCAGCATTTT
>TRBV11-2|.|many|TRBJ2-7
CASSLGFGQAYEQYF
TGTGCCAGCAGCTTAGGTTTCGGGCAGGCCTACGAGCAGTACTTC
>TRBV2|.|.|TRBJ2-1
CASGISSSYNEQFF
TGTGCCAGCGGCATCAGCAGCTCCTACAATGAGCAGTTCTTC
>TRBV15|.|many|TRBJ1-6
CATSQGPQNSPLHF
TGTGCCACCAGCCAAGGGCCTCAGAATTCACCCCTCCACTTT
>TRBV11-2|.|few|TRBJ1-5
CASSLDGSGGSNQPQHF
TGTGCCAGCAGCTTAGATGGGAGCGGGGGCAGCAATCAGCCCCAGCATTTT
>TRBV27|.|.|TRBJ1-1
CASSFSAGMNTEAFF
TGTGCCAGCAGTTTTAGTGCAGGGATGAACACTGAAGCTTTCTTT
>TRBV20-1|TRBD1|many|TRBJ1-4
CSARAGQGKLFF
TGCAGTGCTAGAGCGGGACAGGGGAAACTGTTTTTT
>TRBV9|TRBD1|many|TRBJ2-1
CASSPHRGLSYNEQFF
TGTGCCAGCAGCCCCCACAGGGGGCTCTCCTACAATGAGCAGTTCTTC
>TRBV19|TRBD1|many|TRBJ2-1
CASSIQGARDEQFF
TGTGCCAGTAGTATTCAGGGGGCGCGCGATGAGCAGTTCTTC
>TRBV7-9|.|many|TRBJ2-3
CASSQYRDAPSTDTQYF
TGTGCCAGCAGCCAATACCGGGATGCCCCTAGCACAGATACGCAGTATTTT
>TRBV2|TRBD2|many|TRBJ2-1
CASSEALAGGYDNEQFF
TGTGCCAGCAGTGAAGCGCTAGCGGGGGGATACGACAATGAGCAGTTCTTC
>TRBV6-2/TRBV6-3|.|many|TRBJ2-3
CASSLQDGSTDAQYF
TGTGCCAGCAGTTTACAGGACGGCAGCACAGATGCGCAGTATTTT
>TRBV5-1|.|.|TRBJ2-7
CASSVAGTSPQEQYF
TGCGCCAGCAGCGTAGCCGGGACAAGCCCGCAGGAGCAGTACTTC
>TRBV28|.|many|TRBJ2-3
CASSSMDTQYF
TGTGCCAGCAGTTCAATGGATACGCAGTATTTT
>TRBV6-5|.|.|TRBJ2-1
CASSLMKSQGYQELFF
TGTGCCAGCAGCCTGATGAAGTCGCAGGGGTACCAGGAGCTGTTCTTC
>TRBV20-1|TRBD2|.|TRBJ2-3
CSARGLAGGGDTQYF
TGCAGTGCTAGAGGACTAGCGGGGGGAGGGGATACGCAGTATTTT
>TRBV27|.|many|TRBJ2-1
CASTGGPQNGQFF
TGTGCCAGCACTGGTGGGCCGCAAAATGGGCAGTTCTTC
>TRBV18|.|many|TRBJ1-4
CASSLGLKGTNEKLFF
TGTGCCAGCTCACTTGGACTCAAAGGAACTAATGAAAAACTGTTTTTT
>TRBV20-1|.|.|TRBJ2-3
CSASRSVGRTDTQYF
TGCAGTGCTAGTAGGTCTGTTGGCCGCACAGATACGCAGTATTTT
>TRBV20-1|TRBD2|many|TRBJ2-3
CSAAQLAGAYTQYF
TGCAGTGCCGCCCAACTAGCGGGGGCGTATACGCAGTATTTT
>TRBV20-1|.|many|TRBJ2-6
CSASEGSGANVLTF
TGCAGTGCTTCCGAGGGGTCTGGGGCCAACGTCCTGACTTTC
>TRBV20-1|.|many|TRBJ1-4
CSALQGTDEKLFF
TGCAGTGCTCTACAGGGAACCGATGAAAAACTGTTTTTT
>TRBV28|.|many|TRBJ2-3
CASSLTLGLPDF
TGTGCCAGCAGTTTAACTCTGGGACTCCCGGACTTT
>TRBV28|TRBD1|many|TRBJ2-1
CASSLKWDRTYNEQFF
TGTGCCAGCAGTTTAAAGTGGGACAGAACCTACAATGAGCAGTTCTTC
>TRBV10-1|.|many|TRBJ2-5
CASSEMGNQETQYF
TGCGCCAGCAGTGAAATGGGGAACCAAGAGACCCAGTACTTC
>TRBV20-1|TRBD2|.|TRBJ2-1
CSADSPLGTSGGIGDEQLF
TGCAGTGCAGACTCACCCCTCGGGACTAGCGGGGGGATCGGGGATGAGCAGCTCTTT
>TRBV28|TRBD2|many|TRBJ2-3
CASSPRFGGEYF
TGTGCCAGCAGCCCCCGGTTCGGGGGGGAGTATTTT
>TRBV12-3/TRBV12-4|.|many|TRBJ1-1
CASSRTGNTEAFF
TGTGCCAGCAGTCGAACAGGGAACACTGAAGCTTTCTTT
>TRBV7-2|TRBD1|few|TRBJ2-7
CASSLDRARLREQYF
TGTGCCAGCAGCCTGGACAGGGCGAGGTTGCGCGAGCAGTACTTC
>TRBV29-1|.|few|TRBJ1-2
CSVEAKWTPEMGYGYTF
TGCAGCGTTGAAGCAAAATGGACTCCTGAAATGGGCTATGGCTACACCTTC
>TRBV2|TRBD2|few|TRBJ2-5
CASSEKPAGEETQYF
TGTGCCAGCAGTGAAAAGCCAGCGGGGGAGGAGACCCAGTACTTC
>TRBV19|TRBD1|.|TRBJ2-3
CASSIDRGETQYF
TGTGCCAGTAGTATCGACAGGGGAGAGACGCAGTATTTT
>TRBV20-1|.|few|TRBJ2-5
CSARAGGAVKPYF
TGCAGTGCTAGAGCCGGCGGGGCCGTCAAGCCGTACTTC
>TRBV12-3/TRBV12-4|.|many|TRBJ1-2
CASSLAGPYGYTF
TGTGCCAGCAGTTTAGCGGGGCCCTATGGCTACACCTTC
>TRBV28|TRBD1|many|TRBJ2-7
CASTQGTGDYEQYF
TGTGCCAGCACCCAGGGGACAGGAGATTACGAGCAGTACTTC
>TRBV5-1|.|.|TRBJ2-7
CASSSPSGAYEQYF
TGCGCCAGCAGCTCCCCCTCGGGGGCCTACGAGCAGTACTTC
>TRBV5-1|TRBD2|many|TRBJ2-7
CASSPPGQTSGGAHEQYF
TGCGCCAGCAGCCCACCGGGACAGACTAGCGGGGGGGCCCACGAGCAGTACTTC
>TRBV20-1|.|many|TRBJ1-6
CSARRTPSPLHF
TGCAGTGCTAGGAGGACTCCCTCACCCCTCCACTTT
>TRBV7-2|TRBD1|few|TRBJ2-7
CASSSRTGSNEQYF
TGTGCCAGCAGCTCGAGGACAGGGTCCAACGAGCAGTACTTC
>TRBV18|.|many|TRBJ1-1
CASSPGRMLNTEAFF
TGTGCCAGCTCACCAGGGAGGATGCTGAACACTGAAGCTTTCTTT
>TRBV5-1|.|many|TRBJ2-7
CASSLAGNWDEQYF
TGCGCCAGCAGCTTGGCGGGGAATTGGGACGAGCAGTACTTC
>TRBV19|TRBD2|.|TRBJ2-5
CASSTLLAGGPGETQYF
TGTGCCAGTAGTACTCTCCTAGCGGGGGGGCCGGGAGAGACCCAGTACTTC